These 2 T cell receptor beta chains were sequenced from one sample in a study of T cells in narcolepsy. Only in-frame clones appear in the TCRdb table, and some are missing; sequencing was by immunoSEQ multiplex PCR. The sample consists of tens of thousands of clones, roughly four fifths of them appearing once. Specimen: CD45RA- memory CD4+ T cells from PBMCs. These receptors were obtained from a human donor with narcolepsy.

The chain links TRBV9 to TRBJ1-5, with D tentatively TRBD1 (6 bases). CDR1 is SGDLS and CDR2 is YYNGEE in the germline V gene. The germline V and J ends were trimmed by 4 bases and 6 bases, with 17 bases remaining between them. CDR3 length: 15 residues. The CDR3 region is CASSPRGQGGQPQHF. The CDR3 DNA reads TGTGCCAGCAGCCCCAGGGGTCAGGGTGGTCAGCCCCAGCATTTT. Combining the CDR3 with reference TRBV9 and TRBJ1-5 gives the whole variable domain DSGVTQTPKHLITATGQRVTLRCSPRSGDLSVYWYQQSLDQGLQFLIQYYNGEERAKGNILERFSAQQFPDLHSELNLSSLELGDSALYFCASSPRGQGGQPQHFGDGTRLSIL.

The J gene is TRBJ1-2, the V gene TRBV30; possible D gene TRBD1, 5 bases. This CDR3 comprises 14 residues. Trimming took 2 bases from V and 5 from J, leaving 15 bases between them. The germline V gene encodes CDR1 GTSNPN and CDR2 SVGIG (reference sequence). Written as DNA, the CDR3 is TGTGCCTGGAGTTCGGGGGGAGATAGATATGGCTACACCTTC. This gives the protein CAWSSGGDRYGYTF. The full variable domain, its missing parts supplied by reference TRBV30 and TRBJ1-2, is SQTIHQWPATLVQPVGSPLSLECTVEGTSNPNLYWYRQAAGRGLQLLFYSVGIGQISSEVPQNLSASRPQDRQFILSSKKLLLSDSGFYLCAWSSGGDRYGYTFGSGTRLTVV.